One T cell receptor beta chain is described in this entry. Its antigen remains unidentified. Qualities for individual bases were not recorded, and no much larger clone is one base off. To demonstrate the VDJtools post-analysis software, TCR beta repertoires were profiled from the peripheral blood of more than ten young patients with multiple sclerosis. The patients with multiple sclerosis were children and adolescents between about 6 and 16 years of age. The CDR3, cysteine through phenylalanine, is 13 amino acids long. CDR3 DNA only is kept here, 39 bases in frame from base 1. Cut back by 4 bases and 2 bases, the V and J ends lie 9 bases apart. For CDR1 and CDR2, the germline V gene lists SQVTM and ANQGSEA. Library generation was performed with PCR. The sequencer listed for this sample is Illumina HiSeq 2500. Unique molecular identifiers were incorporated into TCR beta cDNA libraries to reduce PCR and sequencing biases. Every 1 to 10 million input T cells yielded approximately 500,000 cDNA molecules, meaning each molecule approximated one T cell. The same protocol used for the earlier healthy control dataset was applied to prepare and sequence the patient libraries. Within a given batch, samples were prepared together, multiplexed and sequenced on the same HiSeq lane. Processing in the source paper ran as follows. MIGEC handled the raw barcoded reads, throwing out single-read molecular identifier groups before consensus assembly and CDR3 extraction. Clonotype tables were post-analysed with VDJtools, and diversity was normalized by down-sampling all datasets to the smallest sample size. In repertoire overlap clustering, CDR3 amino acid sequences, but not nucleotide sequences, were matched to correct batch-related cross-sample contamination. TCRdb applied fastp at Q25 and MiXCR to the public reads, then kept only in-frame beta chains. Every CDR3 protein is listed once, alongside the most common genes and DNA of its rows. Here the V and J calls rest on TCRdb's processing, not on the authors' analysis. The sample contains fewer than 700,000 distinct CDR3 sequences, about 40% of them found a single time. About 1.5% of the sample is in the top ten clones.

This record comes from a study of post-analysis software for immune sequencing data (dated by TCRdb to between 2014 and 2017). Study-wide context: The recorded disease courses included relapsing-remitting, secondary progressive and progressive-relapsing multiple sclerosis, and some patients had no subtype annotation. The patient repertoires were compared against approximately ten previously published healthy control repertoires obtained from donors aged about 6 to 28 years. A subset of samples was prepared in parallel using single-end sample barcoding, then pooled and co-amplified after Illumina adapter ligation.

The full study reports these points: When samples were clustered directly using the F measure, samples prepared in the same batch co-clustered strongly, which prompted a batch-effect correction. Patients showed significantly higher frequencies than controls for a handful of TRBV segments, among them TRBV5-6, TRBV5-1 and TRBV20-1. Normalized Chao1 diversity was significantly lower in multiple sclerosis patients than controls, suggesting substantial peripheral T-cell clonal expansion. The multiple sclerosis patient group was slightly younger than the control group.

The receptor was derived from a girl aged 10-17 years with multiple sclerosis. What was sequenced was blood. The chain uses TRBV29-1 and TRBJ1-5; TRBD1 is possibly the D segment (6 matching bases). The nucleotide sequence is given as TGCAGCGTTGGTTCAGGGGGCAATCAGCCCCAGCATTTT. Translated, it reads CSVGSGGNQPQHF.